These 5 T cell receptor beta chains were sequenced from one sample in a study of blood T cell repertoires in COVID-19. Here immunoSEQ multiplex PCR was the method, and the copy in TCRdb shows in-frame clones only, minus some. The table records 150,000 to 200,000 clones, approximately 90% of them present only once. Source material: peripheral blood. The receptor source for this set is a man aged 45-65 years with acute or convalescent COVID-19.

The chain carries TRBV5-1 and TRBJ2-1, with 8 bases identical to TRBD1. CDR3 length: 14 amino acids. CDR1 is SGHRS, CDR2 YFSETQ, per germline. Losses at the gene ends were 3 bases for V and 8 bases for J; bases not matched to a gene: 7. The DNA for the CDR3 is TGCGCCAGCAGCTCGACAGGGGTGGTCGATGAGCAGTTCTTC. Its protein product is CASSSTGVVDEQFF.

This clone was counted at least ten times. The chain recombines TRBV7-8 with TRBJ1-1; 7 bases match TRBD1. CDR3 length: 15 residues. J was trimmed by 8 bases and V by 1 base; bases with no gene match: 10. Germline V gene sequence: CDR1 SGHVS, CDR2 FQNEAQ. In DNA form, the CDR3 reads TGTGCCAGCAGCTTAGATTGGACAGGCCGGGGGGAAGCTTTCTTT. It is translated as CASSLDWTGRGEAFF.

The chain recombines TRBV4-3 with TRBJ2-5; the match to TRBD1 covers 10 bases. J gave up 5 bases and V 1 base, and 1 base lay outside the gene matches. CDR1 is LGHNA and CDR2 is YSLEER in the germline V gene. The CDR3 runs to 14 residues. CDR3 residues: CASSQVDRGETQYF. The CDR3 DNA reads as TGCGCCAGCAGCCAAGTGGACAGGGGGGAGACCCAGTACTTC.

This chain links TRBV24-1 with TRBJ2-3; D might be TRBD1 (5 bases). This CDR3 contains 16 residues. V was trimmed by 5 bases and J by 0 bases, leaving 14 bases between them. Germline CDR1 reads KGHDR; CDR2 reads SFDVKD. This chain's CDR3 is CATSAPGRASTDTQYF. CDR3 DNA: TGTGCCACCAGTGCCCCCGGCAGGGCGAGCACAGATACGCAGTATTTT.

The rearrangement joins TRBV5-8 to TRBJ1-5; tentative D call: TRBD1 (5 bases). Germline V gene sequence: CDR1 SGHTS, CDR2 YDEGEE. With 4 bases removed from V and 0 bases from J, the gap between germline ends came to 14 bases. This CDR3 has 16 amino acids. The DNA of the CDR3 is TGTGCCAGCAGCCCGGGGACTCCGGATAGCAATCAGCCCCAGCATTTT. Residues: CASSPGTPDSNQPQHF.